Given below is one T cell receptor (beta chain) in context. What it binds is unknown. The CDR3 contains 14 residues. V gave up 0 bases and J gave up 7 bases, with 10 bases separating them. Germline-derived CDR1 and CDR2 are SGDLS and YYNGEE. Primers for the PCR totalled 60 Vbeta and 13 Jbeta. TCRdb's copy holds only in-frame clones and misses some; the assay was immunoSEQ multiplex PCR. The sample consists of about 120,000 clones, roughly 80% of them appearing once. This specimen comes from a study of cytomegalovirus exposure and HLA in healthy donors. Overall study findings and caveats: A later analysis reported that several of the most significant clusters appeared to be linked to common viral pathogens, among them Epstein-Barr virus. A likely sequencing artifact accounted for one observed cluster of highly shared sequence variants. It was reported in a later analysis that an Asian-associated ancestry cluster showed fewer N-insertions than the roughly 620-donor mean. Available immune exposure information was restricted to CMV serostatus only.

The gene calls are TRBV9 and TRBJ2-2; D is undetermined. Specimen: PBMCs. The TCR originated in a female donor in good health and CMV-seronegative. The CDR3 DNA is TGTGCCAGCAGCGTAGACCAGCGTTTCGGGGAGCTGTTTTTT. It codes for CASSVDQRFGELFF.